Listed here is a single T cell receptor beta chain. This clonotype has only a few counts. It has no known antigen specificity. Base qualities were left out, and no much larger clone turns up one base away. This specimen belongs to a study of T cells in Graves' hyperthyroidism and ophthalmopathy (dated by TCRdb to between 2017 and 2020). With regard to the full study: Peripheral blood samples were taken at the time of initial diagnosis, prior to any treatment. To identify distinguishing TCR V-J signatures, a discovery cohort of around 100 patients was used, comprising 40 to 45 with Graves' ophthalmopathy and some 57 with stable Graves' hyperthyroidism. In addition, the study compared T-cell repertoires in thyroid tissue and in blood from five to seven Graves' hyperthyroidism patients. Whether ophthalmopathy could be predicted prospectively was tested in an independent validation cohort made up of fewer than 20 hyperthyroidism patients plus 17 patients who later progressed to ophthalmopathy. After blood sampling, hyperthyroidism patients were treated with methimazole at a starting dose of 30 mg daily, and ophthalmopathy patients were treated with high-dose intravenous methylprednisolone. The 85 to 100 discovery patients were divided at random into training and test sets in a 7:3 ratio. According to the paper, TCR Vbeta CDR3 sequencing was carried out on 135 peripheral blood samples, which came from over 40 ophthalmopathy, approximately 72 hyperthyroidism and approximately 17 progressor patients. Overall results and qualifications from the work: During validation, the model predicted progression to ophthalmopathy a median of approximately 6 months ahead of onset, with almost 71% sensitivity and 72% to 85% specificity. Most expanded thyroid clonotypes (frequency above 0.001) were also detected in blood, a finding suggesting that blood repertoires may reflect thyroid immune responses. No statistical method was used to fix the sample size in advance, and group allocation was not hidden from the investigators. A model built on a 13 V-J signature distinguished ophthalmopathy from stable hyperthyroidism, reaching approximately 89% sensitivity and around 81% specificity in cross-validation and 80%/75% in testing.

In the ophthalmopathy patients, disease was moderately to severely active, with a Clinical Activity Score of 3 or more, a NOSPECS grade of 4 or more, and a duration of less than 3 months. The study excluded patients with uncontrolled infections, other autoimmune diseases, pregnancy or lactation. Diagnoses were based on clinical symptoms, serum thyroxine and TRAb, thyroid ultrasound and orbital computed tomography. Ficoll-Paque density gradient centrifugation was used to isolate PBMCs from about 9 ml of fresh peripheral blood. Total RNA was extracted using Trizol reagent, and RNA quality was assessed on an Agilent 2100 Bioanalyzer. Amplification of TCR beta CDR3 regions was carried out from RNA transcripts. The TCR CDR3 was subjected to a first round of RT-PCR using the HTBI primer set and the Qiagen OneStep RT-PCR kit. A second multiplex PCR round built the libraries, followed by size selection and purification. Sequencing of the libraries was done on an Illumina HiSeq2000 using paired-end 100 bp reads. In the authors' own workflow: SOAPnuke was used to process the raw data, throwing out any read that contained adapters or uncalled bases, had a mean Phred below 15, or lacked an exact constant-primer or identifier match. High-quality paired reads were merged using COPE v1.2.5, and each unique nucleotide sequence was defined as a clonotype. Clonotypes were aligned to IMGT TRBV, TRBD and TRBJ reference segments using MiTCR v1.1. Analysis was restricted to V-J combinations with a frequency above 0.0001, which covered about 99% of repertoires. A TCS score was defined as the ratio of F50 (clonal expansion) to E x V (chaos), with BLOSUM62-based TCRdist applied between CDR3 peptides within each V-J. Welch's t-statistics and random forest reduced 500 to 550 V-J features to 10 to 15, which were used in a naive Bayes classifier (R e1071). The public reads were quality trimmed at Q25 with fastp and then assembled into clones with MiXCR by TCRdb, keeping productive beta chains. Rows are combined by CDR3 protein, so each entry shows the most common genes and DNA. TCRdb's processing, not the study's, gives the V and J calls here. This sample holds fewer than 400,000 distinct CDR3 sequences; about an eighth were observed only once. The leading ten clones occupy 25% to 30% of the sample.

The V end gives up 5 bases and the J end 1 base, leaving 7 bases in the junction not matched to a gene. Its CDR3 holds 15 amino acids, cysteine through phenylalanine. Solely the CDR3 DNA is kept, with 45 bases framed from the first base. The germline V gene sets CDR1 to MDHEN and CDR2 to SYDVKM. The rearranged segments are TRBV28 and TRBJ2-5; 7 bases in the junction line up with TRBD1. This sequence originates from a man aged 45-60 years with Graves' ophthalmopathy. Source material: blood. The DNA reads as follows: TGTGCCAGCAGTGACAGACAGGGTTCCCAAGAGACCCAGTACTTC. Its product reads: CASSDRQGSQETQYF.